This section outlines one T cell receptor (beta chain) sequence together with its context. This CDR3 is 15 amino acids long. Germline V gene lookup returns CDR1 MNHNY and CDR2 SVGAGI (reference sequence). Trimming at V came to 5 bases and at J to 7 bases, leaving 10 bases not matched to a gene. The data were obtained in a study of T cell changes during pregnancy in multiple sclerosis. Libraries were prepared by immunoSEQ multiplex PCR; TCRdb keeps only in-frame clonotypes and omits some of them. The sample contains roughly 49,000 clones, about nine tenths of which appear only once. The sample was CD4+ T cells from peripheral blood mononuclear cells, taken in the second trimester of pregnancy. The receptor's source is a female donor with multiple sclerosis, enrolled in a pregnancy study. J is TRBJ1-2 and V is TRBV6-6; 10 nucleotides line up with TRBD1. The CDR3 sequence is CASSPVGTGALGYTF. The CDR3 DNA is TGTGCCAGCAGTCCGGTCGGGACAGGGGCCCTTGGCTACACCTTC.